This T cell receptor beta chain was sequenced in a study of regulatory T cells in long-lasting Graves disease. Time point indicated: newly diagnosed GD, antithyroid drugs for less than 3 months. From PBMCs, RNA was extracted and then used to make the TCR library. The TCR beta library used iRepertoire HTBI primers with Arm-PCR amplification of CDR3. Original analysis: Identified across the samples were fewer than 70 TRBV segments and around 14 TRBJ segments. MiXCR, run by TCRdb on the multiplex PCR reads, gives a single entry per CDR3 protein. The V and J calls and clone size come from TCRdb's table, not from the authors' own analysis. This sample has some 330,000 distinct CDR3 sequences; about 11% occur once, and the top ten carry over 15%. These data also formed part of another study, on T cells in Graves' hyperthyroidism and ophthalmopathy.

This receptor was taken from a woman aged 18-29 years with Graves disease. The material sequenced was peripheral blood mononuclear cells (PBMCs), taken at new diagnosis, from a patient treated with antithyroid drugs.

This CDR3 is CAISEERLAPAKNIQYF. The DNA of the CDR3 is TGTGCCATCAGTGAAGAAAGGCTAGCCCCCGCCAAAAACATTCAGTACTTC. The chain uses TRBV10-3 and TRBJ2-4, with TRBD2 as a possible D gene (5 bases). Germline loops: CDR1 ENHRY, CDR2 SYGVKD. Trimming cost V 3 bases and J 1 base, with 16 bases left between them. There are 17 residues in the CDR3.